This T cell receptor (beta chain) was sequenced for a study of control samples from healthy donors and cancer patients. In germline, CDR1 is KGHDR, CDR2 SFDVKD. CDR3 size: 11 residues. Trimming took 3 bases from V and 8 from J, leaving 4 bases between them. Clones were read by immunoSEQ multiplex PCR, and TCRdb kept only the in-frame ones, dropping some. Here the sample spans about 250,000 clones, around 79% being singletons. The chain has TRBV24-1 and TRBJ2-1; the D is unclear. The TCR originated in a woman aged 55-69 years with lung cancer. The sequenced sample was PBMCs. CDR3 region: CATSDRDEQFF. CDR3 in DNA: TGTGCCACCAGTGATCGGGATGAGCAGTTCTTC.